This TCR beta chain emerged from a study of vaccination effects on CD4 cells after COVID-19. Regarding the study as a whole: Nearly all vaccine-induced clones in healthy recipients recognized only SARS-CoV-2. Early post-infection timepoints were missing from the study, which also had few convalescent patients. Marked clonal contraction was seen late after vaccination (in both infection- and vaccine-induced clones).

A word on this clone: As yet, its antigen is unknown.

Looked up from germline, CDR1 is SNHLY and CDR2 is FYNNEI. The CDR3 has 16 residues. Trimming removed 4 bases from V and 2 bases from J, with 15 bases in between. Under the ViraFEST assay, PBMC were stimulated with viral peptide pools so that antigen-specific CD4+ T cells expanded. Sequencing was performed afterwards. Researchers isolated CD4+ T cells once 9 to 11 days of culture had elapsed. BNT162b2 vaccine or mRNA-1273 vaccine was given to participants in two doses. This table comes from immunoSEQ multiplex PCR, and its TCRdb copy is limited to in-frame clones, with some not included. In the table there are about 30,000 clones, roughly four fifths of which are singletons.

V gene TRBV2 combines with J gene TRBJ2-1, with D maybe TRBD2 (7 bases). The TCR sequence derives from a human donor who received a COVID-19 vaccine. This specimen was CD4+ T cells from PBMCs cultured with HCoV-229E spike peptides, taken after COVID-19 vaccination. CDR3 loop: CASSGLRGATYNEQFF. Written as DNA, the CDR3 is TGTGCCAGCAGTGGACTCCGGGGGGCAACCTACAATGAGCAGTTCTTC.